The 18 T cell receptor beta chains below all came from one sample that was sequenced in a study of OX40 agonist ivuxolimab in advanced cancers. Assay: immunoSEQ multiplex PCR; the TCRdb copy retains only in-frame clones and omits some. The table lists tens of thousands of clones, 75% to 90% of them singletons. This material consisted of CD4+ or CD8+ T cells sorted from blood, taken in a trial of the OX40 agonist ivuxolimab. The receptors originated from an adult with an advanced solid tumor such as melanoma, head and neck, liver or kidney cancer.

The chain links TRBV19 to TRBJ2-7; a possible D gene is TRBD2 (5 bases). The CDR3 is 13 residues long. Germline V gene sequence: CDR1 LNHDA, CDR2 SQIVND (reference sequence). V shed 9 bases and J shed 3 bases, with 15 bases lying between them. In nucleotides, the CDR3 is TGTGCCAGCTCGCCTAACGCGGGCTACGAGCAGTACTTC. This codes for CASSPNAGYEQYF.

This chain uses TRBV5-1 with TRBJ2-5; D is unclear. In germline, CDR1 is SGHRS, CDR2 YFSETQ. The CDR3 covers 13 residues. With 0 bases removed from V and 0 bases from J, the gap between germline ends came to 3 bases. CDR3 sequence: CASSLGYQETQYF. CDR3 nucleotides: TGCGCCAGCAGCTTGGGGTACCAAGAGACCCAGTACTTC.

This rearrangement joins TRBV11-2 to TRBJ1-1, with D possibly TRBD1 on 6 matching bases. The CDR3 contains 15 residues. Looked up from germline, CDR1 is SGHAT and CDR2 is FQNNGV. Between the trimmed V and J ends, which lost 1 base and 3 bases, there was a span of 12 bases. DNA of the CDR3: TGTGCCAGCAGCTTAGTAGCAGGGGCCGACACTGAAGCTTTCTTT. It yields the protein CASSLVAGADTEAFF.

CDR3 sequence: CSVEEGTNEKLFF. The CDR3 nucleotides read TGCAGCGTTGAAGAGGGTACGAATGAAAAACTGTTTTTT. The J gene is TRBJ1-4, the V gene TRBV29-1; D not certain. This CDR3 has 13 residues. V lost 0 bases, J lost 5 bases, and 7 bases lay in between. Germline V lookup: CDR1 SQVTM, CDR2 ANQGSEA.

This chain connects TRBV7-9 to TRBJ2-7; 8 bases are shared with TRBD2. V was pared by 5 bases and J by 6 bases, with 3 bases of the junction left unmatched. The germline CDR1 and CDR2 sequences are SEHNR and FQNEAQ (reference sequence). CDR3 length equals 12 residues. The CDR3 is CASSATSGEQYF. DNA of the CDR3: TGTGCCAGCAGCGCTACTAGCGGCGAGCAGTACTTC.

This clone was found a few times. The gene calls are TRBV9 and TRBJ1-2; no reliable D call. The CDR3 runs 14 residues. V was shortened by 0 bases and J by 10 bases, with 16 bases between the two germline ends. Germline V lookup: CDR1 SGDLS, CDR2 YYNGEE. The CDR3 loop is CASSVGSKGSSYTF. CDR3 bases: TGTGCCAGCAGCGTAGGCTCAAAGGGCTCGTCCTACACCTTC.

The chain employs TRBV27 and TRBJ2-3; tentative D call: TRBD2 (7 bases). CDR3 length: 13 residues. The germline V and J ends were trimmed by 6 bases and 6 bases, with 13 bases remaining between them. Germline V gene sequence: CDR1 MNHEY, CDR2 SMNVEV (reference sequence). The CDR3 spells CASSWGGDDTQYF. The CDR3 DNA follows: TGTGCCAGCAGCTGGGGGGGCGATGATACGCAGTATTTT.

V is TRBV4-1 and J is TRBJ2-2, with 9 bases lining up with TRBD2. The germline CDR1 and CDR2 sequences are MGHRA and YSYEKL. The CDR3 length is 19 residues. V lost 5 bases to trimming and J lost 4 bases; unmatched junction nucleotides: 17. This CDR3 reads CASSGPLEVREGGTGELFF. Here the CDR3 DNA reads TGCGCCAGCAGCGGCCCTCTAGAGGTGCGGGAGGGCGGCACCGGGGAGCTGTTTTTT.

The chain links TRBV7-9 to TRBJ2-2; 8 bases match TRBD1. CDR1 is SEHNR, CDR2 FQNEAQ, per germline (reference sequence). The CDR3 loop spans 15 amino acids. The ends lost 4 bases at V and 4 bases at J; junction bases unmatched: 5. The CDR3: CASSSTGVFTGELFF. The DNA of the CDR3 is TGTGCCAGCAGCTCGACAGGGGTCTTCACCGGGGAGCTGTTTTTT.

This chain uses TRBV15 with TRBJ1-5, with 8 bases aligning to TRBD1. Germline V gives CDR1 LNHNV, CDR2 YYDKDF (reference sequence). The ends lost 1 base at V and 6 bases at J; junction bases unmatched: 17. CDR3 size: 19 residues. The CDR3 DNA reads as TGTGCCACCAGCAGAGTCGCGGGCAGGGGGCTCGCGGGAAGTCAGCCCCAGCATTTT. The encoded protein is CATSRVAGRGLAGSQPQHF.

In nucleotides, the CDR3 is TGTGCCAGCAGCTTAGAAGGACACTGGGCAGATACGCAGTATTTT. This codes for CASSLEGHWADTQYF. The gene calls are TRBV7-8 and TRBJ2-3; possibly TRBD1 for D (5 bases). V was pared by 1 base and J by 4 bases, with 12 bases between. The V gene's germline CDR1 is SGHVS and CDR2 FQNEAQ. This CDR3 contains 15 residues. The full variable domain, in which reference TRBV7-8 and TRBJ2-3 provide the parts outside the CDR3, is GAGVSQSPRYKVAKRGQDVALRCDPISGHVSLFWYQQALGQGPEFLTYFQNEAQLDKSGLPSDRFFAERPEGSVSTLKIQRTQQEDSAVYLCASSLEGHWADTQYFGPGTRLTVL.

V gene TRBV19 combines with J gene TRBJ1-2; D unresolved. The CDR3 is made up of 13 amino acids. Trimming removed 10 bases from V and 2 bases from J, with 14 bases in between. Germline values: CDR1 LNHDA, CDR2 SQIVND (reference sequence). CDR3 sequence (DNA): TGTGCCACCGTAGATTGGGAGAACTATGGCTACACCTTC. As protein: CATVDWENYGYTF.

This clone was picked up one time. V usage is TRBV13 and J usage is TRBJ2-7; D is ambiguous. Germline V gene lookup returns CDR1 PRHDT and CDR2 FYEKMQ (reference sequence). This CDR3 spans 13 amino acids. V was clipped by 1 base and J by 1 base, with 5 bases between them. The CDR3 spells CASSLAPSYEQYF. In DNA, the CDR3 is TGTGCCAGCAGCTTAGCGCCTTCCTACGAGCAGTACTTC.

This clone was seen more than once but under ten times. The rearrangement uses TRBV4-1 and TRBJ2-7; 9 positions agree with TRBD2. J lost 4 bases, V lost 5 bases, and 6 bases had no gene match. Germline V gives CDR1 MGHRA, CDR2 YSYEKL. There are 14 residues in the CDR3. The CDR3 DNA follows: TGCGCCAGCAGCGAACGGACTAGCGAGTACGAGCAGTACTTC. Its protein product is CASSERTSEYEQYF.

The V gene is TRBV6-1, the J gene TRBJ1-1; D unresolved. CDR1 and CDR2 from the germline V gene are MNHNS and SASEGT. Trimming left V 2 bases short and J 6 bases short, with 7 bases between. The CDR3 length is 12 residues. The CDR3 spells CASSEIYPEAFF. The CDR3 coding sequence is TGTGCCAGCAGTGAAATTTACCCTGAAGCTTTCTTT.

This chain connects TRBV7-8 to TRBJ2-5; D is unclear. CDR1 SGHVS and CDR2 FQNEAQ come from the germline V gene. The germline V and J ends were trimmed by 7 bases and 3 bases, with 9 bases remaining between them. The CDR3 spans 12 residues. This CDR3 is CASIDVEETQYF. In DNA, the CDR3 is TGTGCCAGCATCGACGTGGAAGAGACCCAGTACTTC. The entire variable domain, with the rest obtained from reference TRBV7-8 and TRBJ2-5, is as follows: GAGVSQSPRYKVAKRGQDVALRCDPISGHVSLFWYQQALGQGPEFLTYFQNEAQLDKSGLPSDRFFAERPEGSVSTLKIQRTQQEDSAVYLCASIDVEETQYFGPGTRLLVL.

As to this clone: The junction shows a germline mismatch at one end, possibly a read error. The CDR3 DNA is TGTGCCAGCAGTCAAGCGGGGGTAGGCAATCAGCCCCAGCATTTT. As protein: CASSQAGVGNQPQHF. The chain is built from TRBV6-1 and TRBJ1-5; possible D gene TRBD1, 5 bases. The germline CDR1 and CDR2 sequences are MNHNS and SASEGT. The CDR3 spans 15 residues.

V is TRBV7-4 and J is TRBJ2-7, with TRBD1 matching over 8 bases. Germline CDR1 SGHVT, CDR2 SQSDAQ. The CDR3 runs 19 residues. V trimming: 1 base; J trimming: 2 bases; junction bases outside the gene matches: 16. The CDR3 loop reads CASSLVFIIRTGLAYEQYF. The CDR3 DNA follows: TGTGCCAGCAGCTTAGTCTTTATTATTAGGACAGGGTTGGCCTACGAGCAGTACTTC.